Below are 6 T cell receptor beta chains sequenced from a single sample in a study of technical replicates of blood from four donors. Sequenced by immunoSEQ multiplex PCR; TCRdb stores in-frame clones only, minus some. This sample yields about 60,000 clones, of which approximately 86% are seen a single time; about 5.1% belongs to the top ten. Sequenced sample: PBMCs. The source of these receptors is a human donor in good health. Some clones in this sample may be carry-over from other donors' samples.

Only one count was recorded for this clone. CDR3 residues: CASGLVNGEKYNSYEQYF. Written as DNA, the CDR3 is TGTGCTAGTGGTTTGGTTAATGGGGAGAAGTACAACTCCTACGAGCAGTACTTC. The V and J genes are TRBV12-5 and TRBJ2-7, with a tentative D call TRBD2 (5 bases). CDR1 LGHNT and CDR2 FRNRAP come from the germline V gene. This CDR3 comprises 18 residues. V dropped 0 bases and J dropped 0 bases, with 18 bases sitting between them.

V gene TRBV12-2 combines with J gene TRBJ2-7; the D segment call TRBD2 is taken from the table without a DNA check. TRBV12-2 is described as a pseudogene. This CDR3 is built from 16 residues. CDR3 bases: TGTGCAAGTCGCTCTTGCCGACTAGCGGGAGCCTACGAGCAGTACTTC. Translation: CASRSCRLAGAYEQYF.

This rearrangement joins TRBV5-1 to TRBJ2-3, with no clear D. The CDR3 runs 12 residues. Germline CDR1 is SGHRS and CDR2 is YFSETQ. With 2 bases removed from V and 2 bases from J, the gap between germline ends came to 3 bases. Here the CDR3 reads CASSFYTDTQYF. CDR3 coding DNA: TGCGCCAGCAGCTTCTACACAGATACGCAGTATTTT.

This chain joins TRBV14 and TRBJ2-7; 8 bases align to TRBD1. J gave up 2 bases and V 0 bases, and 3 bases lay outside the gene matches. Germline V lookup: CDR1 SGHDN, CDR2 FVKESK. The CDR3 contains 15 residues. CDR3 sequence: CASSQDGTGTYEQYF. CDR3 DNA: TGTGCCAGCAGCCAAGATGGGACAGGCACCTACGAGCAGTACTTC.

Relative to its sample, this clone is medium-sized. The chain couples TRBV13 to TRBJ2-1; TRBD2 agrees at 7 bases. Trimming at V came to 1 base and at J to 3 bases, leaving 3 bases not matched to a gene. Germline loops: CDR1 PRHDT, CDR2 FYEKMQ (reference sequence). The CDR3 loop spans 15 amino acids. The CDR3 region has the DNA TGTGCCAGCAGCTTAGAGGGAGGGGACTACAATGAGCAGTTCTTC. Translation gives CASSLEGGDYNEQFF.

The V call is TRBV19, the J call TRBJ1-2; D not certain. V shed 3 bases and J shed 5 bases, with 13 bases lying between them. The CDR3 contains 14 residues. Germline lookup yields CDR1 LNHDA and CDR2 SQIVND (reference sequence). DNA of the CDR3: TGTGCCAGTAGTATGTATTCGGGAAGTTATGGCTACACCTTC. Its translation is CASSMYSGSYGYTF.